This record covers a single T cell receptor (beta chain). Germline CDR1 is SGHKS and CDR2 is YYEKEE (reference sequence). Deletions cut 0 bases from V and 5 bases from J, with 9 bases between. The CDR3 sequence is 14 residues long. As processed by the authors: Reference gene primer amplification in the assay estimated nucleated cell counts. This table comes from immunoSEQ multiplex PCR, and its TCRdb copy is limited to in-frame clones, with some not included. Clone size and V and J calls were adopted from that table, with D and trimming inferred from the DNA. This sample carries approximately 500,000 clones, roughly nine tenths of them seen once, and the ten largest clones take roughly 8.3%. This sample is drawn from a study of blood T cell repertoires in COVID-19.

This receptor was taken from a woman in her forties or fifties with COVID-19, enrolled during active disease. This chain links TRBV5-5 with TRBJ1-5; unclear D gene. The sample was peripheral blood. CDR3 nucleotide sequence: TGTGCCAGCAGCTTGGAACAGACATATCAGCCCCAGCATTTT. Its protein product is CASSLEQTYQPQHF.